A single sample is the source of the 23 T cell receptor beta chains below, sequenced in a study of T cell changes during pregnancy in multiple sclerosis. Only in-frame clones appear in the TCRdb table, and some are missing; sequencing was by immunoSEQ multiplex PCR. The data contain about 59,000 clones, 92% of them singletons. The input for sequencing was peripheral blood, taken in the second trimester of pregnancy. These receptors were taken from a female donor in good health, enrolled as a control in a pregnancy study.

CDR3 region: CASGAYEQYF. Here the CDR3 DNA reads TGTGCTAGCGGAGCCTACGAGCAGTACTTC. This chain connects TRBV12-5 to TRBJ2-7, with D unresolved. The CDR3 is made up of 10 amino acids. Germline CDR1 is LGHNT and CDR2 is FRNRAP. Trimming cost V 9 bases and J 2 bases, with 5 bases left between them.

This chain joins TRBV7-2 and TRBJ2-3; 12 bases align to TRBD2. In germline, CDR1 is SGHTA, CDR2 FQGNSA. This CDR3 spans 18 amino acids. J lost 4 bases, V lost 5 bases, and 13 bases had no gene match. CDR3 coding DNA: TGTGCCAGCAGCCCCCGGCGACTAGCGGGAGTCCCACCAGATACGCAGTATTTT. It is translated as CASSPRRLAGVPPDTQYF.

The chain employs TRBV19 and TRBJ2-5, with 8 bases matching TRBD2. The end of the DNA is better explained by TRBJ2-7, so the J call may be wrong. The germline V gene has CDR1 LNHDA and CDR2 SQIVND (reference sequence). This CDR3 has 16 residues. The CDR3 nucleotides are TGTGCCAGTAGTTTCCTAGCGGGTAGCCGGGCCGTCGAGCAGTACTTC. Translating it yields CASSFLAGSRAVEQYF.

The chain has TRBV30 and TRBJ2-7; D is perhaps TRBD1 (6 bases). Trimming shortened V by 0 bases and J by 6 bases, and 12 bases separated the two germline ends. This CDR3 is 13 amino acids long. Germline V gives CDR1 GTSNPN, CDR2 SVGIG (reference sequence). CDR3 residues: CAWSVQQGSEQYF. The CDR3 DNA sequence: TGTGCCTGGAGTGTTCAACAGGGTTCCGAGCAGTACTTC.

CDR3 sequence (DNA): TGTGCCAGCAGTAACCACCTAACAGGGGGGAATCAGCCCCAGCATTTT. Translating gives CASSNHLTGGNQPQHF. V is TRBV6-6 and J is TRBJ1-5; 8 nucleotides line up with TRBD1. The CDR3 has 16 residues. J was trimmed by 4 bases and V by 5 bases; bases with no gene match: 10. Germline CDR1 MNHNY, CDR2 SVGAGI (reference sequence).

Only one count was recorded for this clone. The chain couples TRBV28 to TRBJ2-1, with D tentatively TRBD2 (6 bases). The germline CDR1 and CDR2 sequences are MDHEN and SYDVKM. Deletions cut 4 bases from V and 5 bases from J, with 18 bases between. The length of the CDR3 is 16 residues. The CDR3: CASSSFSGEVNNEQFF. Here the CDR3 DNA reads TGTGCCAGCAGTTCCTTCTCGGGGGAGGTGAACAATGAGCAGTTCTTC.

In DNA, the CDR3 is TGTGCCAGCAGCCAATCCCCGGGACTAGCGGGTTCGGGTGAGCAGTTCTTC. Translating it yields CASSQSPGLAGSGEQFF. The chain recombines TRBV5-4 with TRBJ2-1, with TRBD2 matching 12 bases. This CDR3 has 17 amino acids. The V gene end was trimmed by 4 bases and the J gene end by 9 bases; junction bases not matched to a gene: 14. The germline V gene encodes CDR1 SGHNT and CDR2 YYREEE (reference sequence).

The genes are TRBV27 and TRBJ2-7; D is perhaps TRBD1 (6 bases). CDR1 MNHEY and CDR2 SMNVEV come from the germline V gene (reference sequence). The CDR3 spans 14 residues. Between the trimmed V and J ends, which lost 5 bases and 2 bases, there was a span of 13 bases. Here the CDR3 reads CASSPQGIAYEQYF. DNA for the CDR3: TGTGCCAGCAGTCCCCAGGGGATTGCCTACGAGCAGTACTTC.

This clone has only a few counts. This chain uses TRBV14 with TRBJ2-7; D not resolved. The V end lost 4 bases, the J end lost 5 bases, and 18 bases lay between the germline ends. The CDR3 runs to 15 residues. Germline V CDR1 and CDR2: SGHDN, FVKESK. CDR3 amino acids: CASSPLGRKTNEQYF. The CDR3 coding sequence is TGTGCCAGCAGCCCCTTAGGCAGGAAAACCAACGAGCAGTACTTC.

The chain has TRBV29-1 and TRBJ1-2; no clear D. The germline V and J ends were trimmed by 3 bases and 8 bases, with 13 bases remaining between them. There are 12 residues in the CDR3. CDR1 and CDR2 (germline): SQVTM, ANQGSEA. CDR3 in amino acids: CSVDPVIAGYTF. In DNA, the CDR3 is TGCAGCGTTGATCCGGTTATCGCGGGCTACACCTTC.

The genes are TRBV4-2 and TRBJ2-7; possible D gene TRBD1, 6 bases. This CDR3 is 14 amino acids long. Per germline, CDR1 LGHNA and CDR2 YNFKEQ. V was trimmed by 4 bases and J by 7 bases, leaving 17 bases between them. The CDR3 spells CASSRTGTPLEQYF. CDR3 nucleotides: TGTGCCAGCAGCCGAACCGGGACACCTCTTGAGCAGTACTTC.

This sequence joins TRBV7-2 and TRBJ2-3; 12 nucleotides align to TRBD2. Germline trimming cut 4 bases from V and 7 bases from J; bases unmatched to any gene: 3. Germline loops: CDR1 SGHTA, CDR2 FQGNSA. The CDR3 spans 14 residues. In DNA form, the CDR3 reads TGTGCCAGCAGCTCGGGGACTAGCGGGTATACGCAGTATTTT. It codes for CASSSGTSGYTQYF.

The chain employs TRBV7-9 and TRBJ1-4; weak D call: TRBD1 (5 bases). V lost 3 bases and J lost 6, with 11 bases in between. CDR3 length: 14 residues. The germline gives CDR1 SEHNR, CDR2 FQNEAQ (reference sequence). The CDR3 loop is CASSFGGGDEKLFF. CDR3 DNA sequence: TGTGCCAGCAGCTTTGGCGGAGGGGATGAAAAACTGTTTTTT.

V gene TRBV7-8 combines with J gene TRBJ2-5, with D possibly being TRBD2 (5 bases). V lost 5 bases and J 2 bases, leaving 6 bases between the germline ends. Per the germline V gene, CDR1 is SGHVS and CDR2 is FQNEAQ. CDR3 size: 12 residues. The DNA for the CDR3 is TGTGCCAGCAGCACGGGACAAGAGACCCAGTACTTC. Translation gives CASSTGQETQYF.

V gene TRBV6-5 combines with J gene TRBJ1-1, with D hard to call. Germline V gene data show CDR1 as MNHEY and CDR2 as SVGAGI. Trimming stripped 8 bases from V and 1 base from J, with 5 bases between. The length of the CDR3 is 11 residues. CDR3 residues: CASGGNTEAFF. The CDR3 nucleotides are TGTGCCAGCGGAGGGAACACTGAAGCTTTCTTT.

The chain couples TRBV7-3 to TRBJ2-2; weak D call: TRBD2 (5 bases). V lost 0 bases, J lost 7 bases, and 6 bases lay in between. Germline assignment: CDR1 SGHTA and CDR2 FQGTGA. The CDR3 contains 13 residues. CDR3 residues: CASSLTGVGELFF. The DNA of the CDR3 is TGTGCCAGCAGCTTAACCGGGGTCGGGGAGCTGTTTTTT.

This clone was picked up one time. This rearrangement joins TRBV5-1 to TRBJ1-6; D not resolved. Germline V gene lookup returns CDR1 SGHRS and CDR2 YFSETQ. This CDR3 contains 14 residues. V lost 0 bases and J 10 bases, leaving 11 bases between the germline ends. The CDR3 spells CASSLVAQMSPLHF. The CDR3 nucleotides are TGCGCCAGCAGCTTGGTGGCCCAGATGTCACCCCTCCACTTT.

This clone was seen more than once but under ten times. CDR3 region: CASSSRIPRLYRGTDTQYF. In DNA, the CDR3 is TGTGCCAGCAGTTCTCGCATCCCCCGACTATACCGTGGCACAGATACGCAGTATTTT. The chain links TRBV28 to TRBJ2-3; weak D call: TRBD2 (5 bases). CDR3 size: 19 residues. Looked up from germline, CDR1 is MDHEN and CDR2 is SYDVKM. V was clipped by 4 bases and J by 1 base, with 24 bases between them.

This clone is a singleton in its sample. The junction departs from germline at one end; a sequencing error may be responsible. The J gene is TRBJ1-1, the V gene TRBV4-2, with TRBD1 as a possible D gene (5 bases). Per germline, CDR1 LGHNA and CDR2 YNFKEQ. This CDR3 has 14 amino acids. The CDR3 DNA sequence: TGTGCCGGCAGCCACCTAGACAGGAACACTGAAGCTTTCTTT. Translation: CAGSHLDRNTEAFF.

CDR3 bases: TGTGCCAGTAGCGTTAGCGGGAGGTTATACCCCAAAAACATTCAGTACTTC. Amino acids: CASSVSGRLYPKNIQYF. The chain is built from TRBV19 and TRBJ2-4; 10 bases fit TRBD2. CDR1 and CDR2 from the germline V gene are LNHDA and SQIVND (reference sequence). With V trimmed by 6 bases and J by 2 bases, 10 bases remained unmatched. The CDR3 length is 17 residues.

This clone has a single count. CDR3 sequence reads: CASSTTVTGILYEQFF. CDR3 bases: TGTGCCAGCAGCACCACAGTCACGGGGATTTTATATGAGCAGTTCTTC. The rearrangement joins TRBV7-2 to TRBJ2-1; possible D gene TRBD2, 5 bases. V lost 5 bases and J lost 8, with 22 bases in between. This CDR3 is built from 16 residues. Germline values: CDR1 SGHTA, CDR2 FQGNSA.

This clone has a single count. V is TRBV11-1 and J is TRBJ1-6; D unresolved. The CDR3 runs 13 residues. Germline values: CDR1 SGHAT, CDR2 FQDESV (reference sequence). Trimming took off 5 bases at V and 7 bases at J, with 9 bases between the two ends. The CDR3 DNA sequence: TGTGCCAGCAGCCCCCGGGAGAATTCACCCCTCCACTTT. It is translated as CASSPRENSPLHF. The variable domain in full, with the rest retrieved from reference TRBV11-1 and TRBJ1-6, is EAEVAQSPRYKITEKSQAVAFWCDPISGHATLYWYRQILGQGPELLVQFQDESVVDDSQLPKDRFSAERLKGVDSTLKIQPAELGDSAMYLCASSPRENSPLHFGNGTRLTVT.

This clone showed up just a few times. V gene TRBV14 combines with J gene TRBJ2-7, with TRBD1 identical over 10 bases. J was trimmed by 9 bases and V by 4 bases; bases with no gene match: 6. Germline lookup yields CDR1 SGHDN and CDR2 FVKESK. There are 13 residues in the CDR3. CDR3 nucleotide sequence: TGTGCCAGCAGCCCATCAGGACAGGGGGGGCAGTACTTC. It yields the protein CASSPSGQGGQYF.